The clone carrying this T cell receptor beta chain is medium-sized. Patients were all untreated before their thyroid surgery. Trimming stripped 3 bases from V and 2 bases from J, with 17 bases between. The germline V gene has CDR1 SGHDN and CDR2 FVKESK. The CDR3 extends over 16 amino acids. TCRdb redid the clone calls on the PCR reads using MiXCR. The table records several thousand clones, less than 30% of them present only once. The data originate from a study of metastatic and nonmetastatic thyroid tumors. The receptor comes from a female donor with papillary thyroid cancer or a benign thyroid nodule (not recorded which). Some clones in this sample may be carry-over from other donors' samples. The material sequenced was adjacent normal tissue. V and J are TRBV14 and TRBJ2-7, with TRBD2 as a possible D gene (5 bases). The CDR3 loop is CASSQDLAGNPYEQYF. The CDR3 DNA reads TGTGCCAGCAGCCAGGACTTAGCAGGCAACCCCTACGAGCAGTACTTC.